This T cell receptor (beta chain) is from a study of T cell changes during pregnancy in multiple sclerosis. Measured with immunoSEQ multiplex PCR; TCRdb has only the in-frame clones, and not every one. The sample holds about 110,000 clones; about nine tenths are singletons and the top ten take roughly 1.5%. This CDR3 region has 15 residues. Germline-derived CDR1 and CDR2 are SGHTA and FQGNSA. Deletions cut 1 base from V and 4 bases from J, with 11 bases between. This specimen consisted of peripheral blood, obtained after pregnancy. The chain couples TRBV7-2 to TRBJ1-5, with D perhaps matching TRBD1 (5 bases). The source is a female donor with multiple sclerosis, enrolled in a pregnancy study. The CDR3 DNA reads TGTGCCAGCAGCTTAGGGGGCCAGAGGAATCAGCCCCAGCATTTT. As protein: CASSLGGQRNQPQHF.